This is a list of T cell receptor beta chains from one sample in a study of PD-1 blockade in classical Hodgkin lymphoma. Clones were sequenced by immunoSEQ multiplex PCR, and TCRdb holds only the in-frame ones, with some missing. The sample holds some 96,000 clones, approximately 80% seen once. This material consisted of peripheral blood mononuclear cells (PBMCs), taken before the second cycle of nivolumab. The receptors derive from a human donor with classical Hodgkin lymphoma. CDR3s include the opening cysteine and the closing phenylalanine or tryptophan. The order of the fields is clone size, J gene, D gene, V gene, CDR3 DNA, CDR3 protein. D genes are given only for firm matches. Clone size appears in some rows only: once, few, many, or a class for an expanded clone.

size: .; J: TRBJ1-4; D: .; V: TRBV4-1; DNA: TGCGCCAGCAGCCAAGATCCAGAGGCCTCAACTTCAACTAATGAAAAACTGTTTTTT; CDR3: CASSQDPEASTSTNEKLFF
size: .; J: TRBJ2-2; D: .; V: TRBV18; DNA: TGTGCCAGCTCACCTACCGGGGAGCTGTTTTTT; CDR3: CASSPTGELFF
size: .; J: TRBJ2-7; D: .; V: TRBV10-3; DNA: TGTGCCATCACCCCGACTGGGCTCTACGAGCAGTACTTC; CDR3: CAITPTGLYEQYF
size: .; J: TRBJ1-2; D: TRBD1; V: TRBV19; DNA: TGTGCCAGTAGTGAACCGGGACAGGGCTATGGCTACACCTTC; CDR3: CASSEPGQGYGYTF
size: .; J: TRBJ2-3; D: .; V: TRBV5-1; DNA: TGCGCCAGCAGCTTGGTGGACGGGAGAATAGATACGCAGTATTTT; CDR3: CASSLVDGRIDTQYF
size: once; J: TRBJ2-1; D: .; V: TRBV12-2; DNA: TGTGCAAGTCGCTTAGTGGGGAGACTGTTGGGTGAGCAGTTCTTC; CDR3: CASRLVGRLLGEQFF
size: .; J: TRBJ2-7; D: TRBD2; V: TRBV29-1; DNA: TGCAGCGTTGTCCCCACTGGACTAGCGGGGACCTCCTACGAGCAGTACTTC; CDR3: CSVVPTGLAGTSYEQYF
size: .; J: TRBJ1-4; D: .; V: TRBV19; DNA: TGTGCCACCAGGGGCCGGGGACGGACTAATGAAAAACTGTTTTTT; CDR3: CATRGRGRTNEKLFF
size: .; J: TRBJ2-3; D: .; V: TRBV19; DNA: TGTGCCAGTAGTATTTGGGCTAGCACAGATACGCAGTATTTT; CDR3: CASSIWASTDTQYF
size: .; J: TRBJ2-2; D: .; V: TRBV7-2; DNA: TGTGCCAGCAGCTTACAGTCGGGCAGGTTGGCCGGGGAGCTGTTTTTT; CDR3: CASSLQSGRLAGELFF
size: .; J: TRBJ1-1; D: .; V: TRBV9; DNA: TGTGCCAGCAGCGTAGGACACGGGAACACTGAAGCTTTCTTT; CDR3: CASSVGHGNTEAFF
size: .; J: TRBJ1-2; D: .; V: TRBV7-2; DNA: TGTGCCAGCAGCTTAGAGCACAGCTCCTATGGCTACACCTTC; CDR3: CASSLEHSSYGYTF
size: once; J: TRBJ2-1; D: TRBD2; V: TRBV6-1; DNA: TGTGCCAGCAGTAGCGGGAGGTGGAATGAGCAGTTCTTC; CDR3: CASSSGRWNEQFF
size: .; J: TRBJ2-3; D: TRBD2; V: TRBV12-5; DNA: TGTGCTAGTGGTTTGGAGGGACTAGCGGGAGGTCGGTATACGCAGTATTTT; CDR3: CASGLEGLAGGRYTQYF
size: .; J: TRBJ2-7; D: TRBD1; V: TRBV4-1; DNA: TGCGCCAGCAGCCAAGGTCGGGACAGGGGTTGGTACGAGCAGTACTTC; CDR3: CASSQGRDRGWYEQYF
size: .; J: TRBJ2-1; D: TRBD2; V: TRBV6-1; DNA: TGTGCCATTCAAGCGGGGAGACCTTCCTACAATGAGCAGTTCTTC; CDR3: CAIQAGRPSYNEQFF
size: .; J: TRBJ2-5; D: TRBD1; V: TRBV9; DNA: TGTGCCAGCAGCGCCGGGACAGCTCAAGAGACCCAGTACTTC; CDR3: CASSAGTAQETQYF
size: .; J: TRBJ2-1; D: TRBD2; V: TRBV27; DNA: TGTGCCAGCAGTTTCCCGTATAGCGGGTCCCCTTCTTACAATGAGCAGTTCTTC; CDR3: CASSFPYSGSPSYNEQFF
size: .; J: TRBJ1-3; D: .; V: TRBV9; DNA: TGTGCCAGCAGCCGAGACTTACAGGGAAAGGGCTCTGGAAACACCATATATTTT; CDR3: CASSRDLQGKGSGNTIYF
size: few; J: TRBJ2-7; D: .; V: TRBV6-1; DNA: TGTGCCAGCAGTGAAGCTTTCGGACAGTCGTTC; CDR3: CASSEAFGQSF
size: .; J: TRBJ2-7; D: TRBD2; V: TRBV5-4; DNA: TGTGCCAGCAGCTTCGGTAGCGGGCGGGTCGAGCAGTACTTC; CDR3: CASSFGSGRVEQYF
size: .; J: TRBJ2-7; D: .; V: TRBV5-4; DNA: TGTGCCAGCAGCTGGGCAGGGACCATTATGGGAGAGCAGTACTTC; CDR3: CASSWAGTIMGEQYF
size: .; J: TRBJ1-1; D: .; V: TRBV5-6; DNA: TGTGCCAGCAGCTATACAGGGCGGAACACTGAAGCTTTCTTT; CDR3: CASSYTGRNTEAFF
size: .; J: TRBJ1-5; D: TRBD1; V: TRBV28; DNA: TGTGCCAGCAGTTTTCATCCAGGGGGTTCGGGTAGTCAGCCCCAGCATTTT; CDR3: CASSFHPGGSGSQPQHF
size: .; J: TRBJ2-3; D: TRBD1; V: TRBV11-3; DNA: TGTGCCAGCAGCCCCCGACAGGGATCGTCAGATACGCAGTATTTT; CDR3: CASSPRQGSSDTQYF
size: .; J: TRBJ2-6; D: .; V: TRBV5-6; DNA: TGTGCCAGCAGCTTCTCGGGCACTGGGGCCAACGTCCTGACTTTC; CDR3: CASSFSGTGANVLTF
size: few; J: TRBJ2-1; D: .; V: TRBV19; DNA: TGTGCCAGTAGTTGGGGGCTAGCGAGTAACAATGAGCAGTTCTTC; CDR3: CASSWGLASNNEQFF
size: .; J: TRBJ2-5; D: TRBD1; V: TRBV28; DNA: TGTGCCAGCAGTCCCAGGACAGGGGGAGGGGAGACCCAGTACTTC; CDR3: CASSPRTGGGETQYF
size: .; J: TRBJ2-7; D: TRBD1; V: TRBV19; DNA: TGTGCCAGTAGCCGGATAGACAGGGGGGCGGCGGAGCAGTACTTC; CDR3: CASSRIDRGAAEQYF
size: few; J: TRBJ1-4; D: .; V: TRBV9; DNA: TGTGCCAGCAGCGTAGAAGCTGCTAATGAAAAACTGTTTTTT; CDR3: CASSVEAANEKLFF
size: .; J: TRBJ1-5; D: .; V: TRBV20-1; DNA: TGCAGTGCCGGGGGTTTTCAGCCCCAGCATTTT; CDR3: CSAGGFQPQHF